Listed below are T cell receptor beta chains from one sample, sequenced in a study of regulatory T cells in long-lasting Graves disease. TCRdb reprocessed the multiplex PCR reads with MiXCR, giving one entry per CDR3 protein. The top ten hold less than 35% of the sample, which has 300,000 to 400,000 distinct CDR3 sequences, roughly a sixth seen once. These data also featured in a second study, about T cells in Graves' hyperthyroidism and ophthalmopathy.

The source material was peripheral blood mononuclear cells (PBMCs), sampled at new diagnosis, from a patient treated with antithyroid drugs. The receptors stem from a middle-aged man with Graves disease. The CDR3 runs from the conserved cysteine through the conserved F or W. D genes are given only for firm matches. Some rows have no size entry. The others give once, few or many, or a class for an expanded clone.

clone_size: many
v_call: TRBV6-1
j_call: TRBJ2-4
d_call: NA
cdr3_nt: TGTGCCAGCAATCCAGGGAACACCCCAAACGGCATTCAGTACTTC
cdr3_aa: CASNPGNTPNGIQYF

clone_size: many
v_call: TRBV3-1
j_call: TRBJ2-7
d_call: NA
cdr3_nt: TGTGCCAGCAGCCAAGAGGGCCTAGTGTTCTCCTACGAGCAGTACTTC
cdr3_aa: CASSQEGLVFSYEQYF

clone_size: once
v_call: TRBV4-1
j_call: TRBJ2-7
d_call: NA
cdr3_nt: TGCGCCAGCAGCCAAGAATACAGGGCCGAGCAGTACTTC
cdr3_aa: CASSQEYRAEQYF

clone_size: NA
v_call: TRBV6-4
j_call: TRBJ1-5
d_call: NA
cdr3_nt: TGTGCCGGCAGTGTCAGGGTGGATCAGCCCCAGCATTTT
cdr3_aa: CAGSVRVDQPQHF

clone_size: NA
v_call: TRBV12-5
j_call: TRBJ1-5
d_call: NA
cdr3_nt: TGTGCTAGTGGTTTCCAGGGGTCCGGGCCCCAGCATTTT
cdr3_aa: CASGFQGSGPQHF

clone_size: few
v_call: TRBV4-2
j_call: TRBJ2-7
d_call: TRBD2
cdr3_nt: TGTGCCAGCAGCCACCTTTCCGGGACTAGTAGGTCCTACGAGCAGTACTTC
cdr3_aa: CASSHLSGTSRSYEQYF

clone_size: many
v_call: TRBV20-1
j_call: TRBJ2-7
d_call: TRBD2
cdr3_nt: TGCAGTGCTCCTCGACTAGCGGGGGCCTACTACGAGCAGTACTTC
cdr3_aa: CSAPRLAGAYYEQYF

clone_size: few
v_call: TRBV29-1
j_call: TRBJ2-5
d_call: NA
cdr3_nt: TGCAGCGTTGCTTTCTGGGTCGTAGAGACCCAGTACTTC
cdr3_aa: CSVAFWVVETQYF

clone_size: NA
v_call: TRBV20-1
j_call: TRBJ2-5
d_call: NA
cdr3_nt: TGCAGTGCTAGTCGCCTAGGGGGGCAGACCCAGTACTTC
cdr3_aa: CSASRLGGQTQYF

clone_size: NA
v_call: TRBV6-9
j_call: TRBJ2-7
d_call: NA
cdr3_nt: TGTGCCAGCAGTTCGGGGCTTACCTACGAGCAGTACTTC
cdr3_aa: CASSSGLTYEQYF

clone_size: many
v_call: TRBV12-3/TRBV12-4
j_call: TRBJ1-5
d_call: NA
cdr3_nt: TGTGCCAGCAGTTGGGCAGGTGGGGATCAGCCCCAGCATTTT
cdr3_aa: CASSWAGGDQPQHF

clone_size: many
v_call: TRBV20-1
j_call: TRBJ2-1
d_call: NA
cdr3_nt: TGCAGTGCTACAGACCTCAGGGAGCAGTTCTTC
cdr3_aa: CSATDLREQFF

clone_size: NA
v_call: TRBV5-5
j_call: TRBJ1-2
d_call: TRBD1
cdr3_nt: TGTGCCAGCAGCTTTGGACAGGGGAGTGGCTACACCTTC
cdr3_aa: CASSFGQGSGYTF

clone_size: many
v_call: TRBV11-2
j_call: TRBJ1-1
d_call: NA
cdr3_nt: TGTGCCAGCAGCGCGGGGACCTTGAACACTGAAGCTTTCTTT
cdr3_aa: CASSAGTLNTEAFF

clone_size: NA
v_call: TRBV28
j_call: TRBJ2-1
d_call: TRBD1
cdr3_nt: TGTGCCGGCAGGGGGCGCAACAATGAGCAGTTCTTC
cdr3_aa: CAGRGRNNEQFF

clone_size: NA
v_call: TRBV24-1
j_call: TRBJ1-1
d_call: TRBD1
cdr3_nt: TGTGCCACCAGTGAACTGACCGGGACAGGGAACACTGAAGCTTTCTTT
cdr3_aa: CATSELTGTGNTEAFF

clone_size: many
v_call: TRBV20-1
j_call: TRBJ2-5
d_call: TRBD1
cdr3_nt: TGCAGTGCTAGAGCCGGAGGGACAGGGTGGTTAAGGAGAGAAGAGACCCAGTACTTC
cdr3_aa: CSARAGGTGWLRREETQYF

clone_size: few
v_call: TRBV19
j_call: TRBJ2-3
d_call: NA
cdr3_nt: TGTGCCAGTAGTATAGCTGGGCGGAGCACAGATACGCAGTATTTT
cdr3_aa: CASSIAGRSTDTQYF

clone_size: many
v_call: TRBV7-9
j_call: TRBJ1-5
d_call: TRBD1
cdr3_nt: TGTGCCAGCAGCTCGGACAGGGGGTTCCAGCCCCAGCATTTT
cdr3_aa: CASSSDRGFQPQHF

clone_size: many
v_call: TRBV20-1
j_call: TRBJ2-7
d_call: NA
cdr3_nt: TGCAGTGCCCCTCCCAGGGGAGTTGCGCGTGAGCAGTACTTC
cdr3_aa: CSAPPRGVAREQYF

clone_size: many
v_call: TRBV5-1
j_call: TRBJ2-7
d_call: TRBD1
cdr3_nt: TGCGCCAGCAGCAGTACCGGGACAGGGCTCTACGAGCAGTACTTC
cdr3_aa: CASSSTGTGLYEQYF

clone_size: many
v_call: TRBV6-1
j_call: TRBJ1-1
d_call: NA
cdr3_nt: TGTGCCAGCATCGAAGGTAGGGGTTGGATGAACACTGAAGCTTTCTTT
cdr3_aa: CASIEGRGWMNTEAFF